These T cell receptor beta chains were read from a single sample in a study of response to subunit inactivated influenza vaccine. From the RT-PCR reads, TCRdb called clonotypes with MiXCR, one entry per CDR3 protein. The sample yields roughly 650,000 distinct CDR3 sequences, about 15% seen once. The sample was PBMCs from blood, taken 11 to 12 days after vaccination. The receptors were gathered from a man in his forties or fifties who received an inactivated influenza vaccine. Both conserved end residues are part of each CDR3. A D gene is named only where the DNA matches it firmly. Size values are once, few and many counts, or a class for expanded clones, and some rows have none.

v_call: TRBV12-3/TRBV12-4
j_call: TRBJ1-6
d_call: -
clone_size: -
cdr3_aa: CASSLGKDSPLHF
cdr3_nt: TGTGCCAGCAGTCTAGGCAAGGATTCACCCCTCCACTTT

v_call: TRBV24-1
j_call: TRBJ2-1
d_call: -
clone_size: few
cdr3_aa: CATSGNSYNEQFF
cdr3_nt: TGTGCCACCAGTGGAAACAGCTACAATGAGCAGTTCTTC

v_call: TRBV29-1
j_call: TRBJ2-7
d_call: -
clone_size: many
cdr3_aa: CSAGDGSYEQYF
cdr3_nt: TGCAGCGCCGGGGACGGCTCCTACGAGCAGTACTTC

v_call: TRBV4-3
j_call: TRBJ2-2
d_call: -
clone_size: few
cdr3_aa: CASSQSSHTGELFF
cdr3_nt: TGCGCCAGCAGCCAATCCAGTCACACCGGGGAGCTGTTTTTT

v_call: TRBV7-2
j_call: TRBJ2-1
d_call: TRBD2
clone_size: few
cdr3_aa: CASSYWVAGEGNEQFF
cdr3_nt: TGTGCCAGCAGCTACTGGGTAGCGGGAGAGGGCAATGAGCAGTTCTTC

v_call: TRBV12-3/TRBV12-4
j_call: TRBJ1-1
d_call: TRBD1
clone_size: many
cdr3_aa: CASSSFPDRVWTEAFF
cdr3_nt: TGTGCCAGCAGTTCGTTTCCAGACAGGGTTTGGACTGAAGCTTTCTTT

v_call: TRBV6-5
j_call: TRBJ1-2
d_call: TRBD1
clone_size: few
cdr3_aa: CASSYNLGTGGGYTF
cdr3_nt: TGTGCCAGCAGTTACAATCTAGGGACAGGGGGTGGCTACACCTTC

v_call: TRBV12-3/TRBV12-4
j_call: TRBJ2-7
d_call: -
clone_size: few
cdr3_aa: CASGSWAQQYF
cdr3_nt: TGTGCCAGCGGTTCCTGGGCCCAGCAGTACTTC

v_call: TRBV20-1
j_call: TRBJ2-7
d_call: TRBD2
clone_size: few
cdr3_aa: CSARDSSGRYEQYF
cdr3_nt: TGCAGTGCTAGAGATTCTAGCGGGCGCTACGAGCAGTACTTC

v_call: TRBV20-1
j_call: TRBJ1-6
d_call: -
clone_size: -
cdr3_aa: CSASSEPGNSPLHF
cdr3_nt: TGCAGTGCTAGTAGCGAACCAGGGAATTCACCCCTCCACTTT

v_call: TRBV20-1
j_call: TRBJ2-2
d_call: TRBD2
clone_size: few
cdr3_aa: CSARERETNGELFF
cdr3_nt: TGCAGTGCCAGGGAGCGGGAGACTAACGGGGAGCTGTTTTTT

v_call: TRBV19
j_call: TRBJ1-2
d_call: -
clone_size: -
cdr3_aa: CATLDLGYGYTF
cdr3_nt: TGTGCCACTCTAGATCTGGGATATGGCTACACCTTC

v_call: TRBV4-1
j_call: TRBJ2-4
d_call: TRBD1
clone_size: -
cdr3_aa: CASSQATGGWGNIQYF
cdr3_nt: TGCGCCAGCAGCCAAGCCACAGGGGGCTGGGGAAACATTCAGTACTTC

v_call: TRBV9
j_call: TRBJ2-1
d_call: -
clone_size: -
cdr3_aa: CASSLVSEGSYNEQFF
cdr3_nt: TGTGCCAGCAGCCTCGTTAGTGAAGGCTCCTACAATGAGCAGTTCTTC

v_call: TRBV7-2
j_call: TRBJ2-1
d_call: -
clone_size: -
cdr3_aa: CASSLIVVSPEQFF
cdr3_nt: TGTGCCAGCAGCTTAATTGTGGTTAGCCCGGAGCAGTTCTTC

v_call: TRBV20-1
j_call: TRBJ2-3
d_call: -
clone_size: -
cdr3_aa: CSAKRTQNTDTQYF
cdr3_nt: TGCAGTGCTAAAAGGACCCAAAACACAGATACGCAGTATTTT

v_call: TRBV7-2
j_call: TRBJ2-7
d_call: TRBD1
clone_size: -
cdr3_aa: CASSLVGRGLTNEQYF
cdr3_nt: TGTGCCAGCAGCTTAGTGGGCAGGGGGCTAACCAACGAGCAGTACTTC

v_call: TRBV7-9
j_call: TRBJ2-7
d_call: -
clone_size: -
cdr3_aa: CASTGASYEQYF
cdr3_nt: TGTGCCAGCACGGGAGCATCCTACGAGCAGTACTTC

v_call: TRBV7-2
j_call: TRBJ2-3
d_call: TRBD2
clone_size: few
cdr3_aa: CASSSQRGDTQYF
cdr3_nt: TGTGCCAGCAGCTCTCAGCGGGGGGATACGCAGTATTTT

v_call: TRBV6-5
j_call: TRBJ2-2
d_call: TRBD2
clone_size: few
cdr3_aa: CASSYSGLAGGSSTGELFF
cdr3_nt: TGTGCCAGCAGTTACTCCGGACTAGCGGGAGGTTCGAGCACCGGGGAGCTGTTTTTT

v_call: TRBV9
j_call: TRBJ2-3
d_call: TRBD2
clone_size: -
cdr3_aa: CASSVQLAGLTDTQYF
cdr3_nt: TGTGCCAGCAGCGTGCAACTAGCGGGACTCACAGATACGCAGTATTTT

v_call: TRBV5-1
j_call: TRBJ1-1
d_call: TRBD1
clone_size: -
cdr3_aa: CASSQGDRANTEAFF
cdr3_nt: TGCGCCAGCTCCCAGGGCGACAGGGCGAACACTGAAGCTTTCTTT

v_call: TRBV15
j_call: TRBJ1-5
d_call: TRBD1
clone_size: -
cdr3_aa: CATSRGGRGINQPQHF
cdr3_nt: TGTGCCACCAGCAGAGGAGGCAGGGGGATCAATCAGCCCCAGCATTTT

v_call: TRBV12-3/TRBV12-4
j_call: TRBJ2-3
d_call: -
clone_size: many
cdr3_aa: CASSPIGADTQYF
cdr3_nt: TGTGCCAGCAGTCCTATCGGGGCAGATACGCAGTATTTT

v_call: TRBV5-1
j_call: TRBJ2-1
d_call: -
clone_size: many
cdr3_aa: CASSLYGSYNEQFF
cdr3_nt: TGCGCCAGCAGCTTGTATGGCTCCTACAATGAGCAGTTCTTC

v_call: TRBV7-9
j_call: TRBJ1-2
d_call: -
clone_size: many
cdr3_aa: CASSSPGAIYGYTF
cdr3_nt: TGTGCCAGCAGCTCACCGGGGGCGATCTATGGCTACACCTTC

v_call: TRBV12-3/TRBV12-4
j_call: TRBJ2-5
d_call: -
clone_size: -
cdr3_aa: CASSFFSPKQETQYF
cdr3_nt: TGTGCCAGCAGTTTTTTCTCCCCGAAACAAGAGACCCAGTACTTC

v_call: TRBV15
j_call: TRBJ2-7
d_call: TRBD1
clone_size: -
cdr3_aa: CATSNQGAGWQYF
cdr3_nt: TGTGCCACCAGCAACCAGGGGGCTGGGTGGCAGTACTTC

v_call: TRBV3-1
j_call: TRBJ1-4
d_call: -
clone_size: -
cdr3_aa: CASSQVGIGQKLFF
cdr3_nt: TGTGCCAGCAGCCAAGTGGGTATTGGGCAAAAACTGTTTTTT

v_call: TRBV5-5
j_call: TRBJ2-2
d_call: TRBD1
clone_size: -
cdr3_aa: CASAQLGQVAGELFF
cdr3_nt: TGTGCCAGCGCGCAACTGGGACAGGTTGCCGGGGAGCTGTTTTTT

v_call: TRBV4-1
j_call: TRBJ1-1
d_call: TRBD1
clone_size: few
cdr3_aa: CASSQDRGRMNTEAFF
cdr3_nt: TGCGCCAGCAGCCAAGACAGGGGGAGGATGAACACTGAAGCTTTCTTT

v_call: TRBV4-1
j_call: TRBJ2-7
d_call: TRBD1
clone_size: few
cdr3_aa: CASSQAKGQGNNEQYF
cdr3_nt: TGCGCCAGCAGCCAAGCGAAGGGACAGGGGAACAACGAGCAGTACTTC

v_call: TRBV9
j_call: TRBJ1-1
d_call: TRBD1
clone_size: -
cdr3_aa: CASSTRQGGYTEAFF
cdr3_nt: TGTGCCAGCAGCACTCGACAGGGTGGGTACACTGAAGCTTTCTTT

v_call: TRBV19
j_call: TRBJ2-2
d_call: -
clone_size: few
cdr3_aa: CASTLGAANTGELFF
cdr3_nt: TGTGCCAGTACCCTGGGGGCAGCGAACACCGGGGAGCTGTTTTTT

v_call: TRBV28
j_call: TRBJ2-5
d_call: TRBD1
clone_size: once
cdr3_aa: CASSLSPSDRVKETQYF
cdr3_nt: TGTGCCAGCAGTTTATCCCCCTCGGACAGGGTAAAAGAGACCCAGTACTTC

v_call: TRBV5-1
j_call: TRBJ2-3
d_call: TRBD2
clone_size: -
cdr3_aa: CASSLVQRGDPFTDTQYF
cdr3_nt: TGCGCCAGCAGTTTAGTCCAGCGGGGGGACCCTTTCACAGATACGCAGTATTTT

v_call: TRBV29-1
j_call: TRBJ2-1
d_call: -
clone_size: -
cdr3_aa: CSVDRGEQFF
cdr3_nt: TGCAGCGTTGATAGGGGTGAGCAGTTCTTC

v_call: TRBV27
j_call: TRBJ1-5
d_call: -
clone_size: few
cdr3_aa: CASSLNRVQPQHF
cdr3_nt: TGTGCCAGCAGTTTAAACAGGGTACAGCCCCAGCATTTT

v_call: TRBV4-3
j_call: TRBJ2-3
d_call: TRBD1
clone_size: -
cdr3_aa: CASSQVHGQGGGDTQYF
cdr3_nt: TGCGCCAGCAGCCAAGTACACGGACAGGGGGGAGGAGATACGCAGTATTTT